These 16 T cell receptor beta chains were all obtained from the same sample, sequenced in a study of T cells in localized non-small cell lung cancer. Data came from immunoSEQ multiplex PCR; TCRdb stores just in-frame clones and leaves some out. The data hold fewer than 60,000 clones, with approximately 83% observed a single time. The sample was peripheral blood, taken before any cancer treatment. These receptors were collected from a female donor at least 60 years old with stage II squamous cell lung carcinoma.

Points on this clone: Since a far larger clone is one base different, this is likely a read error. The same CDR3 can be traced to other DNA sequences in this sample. Here the CDR3 reads CASSLPGPFAVEQYF. In nucleotides, the CDR3 is TGCGCCAGCAGCCTTCCCGGCCCGTTTGCGGTAGAGCAGTACTTC. V is TRBV4-1 and J is TRBJ2-7; D not certain. Trimming took off 4 bases at V and 7 bases at J, with 20 bases between the two ends. CDR3 length: 15 residues. CDR1 and CDR2 from the germline V gene are MGHRA and YSYEKL.

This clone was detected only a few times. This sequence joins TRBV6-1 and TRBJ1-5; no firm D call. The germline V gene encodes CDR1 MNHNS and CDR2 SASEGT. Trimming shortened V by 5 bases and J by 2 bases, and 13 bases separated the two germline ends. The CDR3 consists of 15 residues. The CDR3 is CASSTLGSGNQPQHF. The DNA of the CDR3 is TGTGCCAGCAGTACCTTGGGTAGCGGCAATCAGCCCCAGCATTTT.

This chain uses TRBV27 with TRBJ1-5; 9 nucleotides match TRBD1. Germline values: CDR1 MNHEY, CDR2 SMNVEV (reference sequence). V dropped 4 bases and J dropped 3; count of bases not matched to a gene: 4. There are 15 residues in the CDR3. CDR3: CASSSGQGPNQPQHF. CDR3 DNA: TGTGCCAGCAGTTCTGGACAGGGGCCCAATCAGCCCCAGCATTTT.

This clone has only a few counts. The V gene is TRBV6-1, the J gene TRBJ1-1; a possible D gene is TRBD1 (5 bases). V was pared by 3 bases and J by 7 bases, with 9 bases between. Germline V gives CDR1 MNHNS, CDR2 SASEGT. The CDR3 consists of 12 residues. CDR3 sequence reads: CASSEGRGEAFF. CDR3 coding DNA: TGTGCCAGCAGTGAGGGAAGGGGTGAAGCTTTCTTT.

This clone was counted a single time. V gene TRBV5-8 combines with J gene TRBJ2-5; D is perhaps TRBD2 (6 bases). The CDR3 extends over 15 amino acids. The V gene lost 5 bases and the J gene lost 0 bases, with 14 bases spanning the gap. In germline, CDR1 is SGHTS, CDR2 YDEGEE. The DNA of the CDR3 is TGTGCCAGCAGTCATTCGGGGGTAAACCAAGAGACCCAGTACTTC. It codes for CASSHSGVNQETQYF.

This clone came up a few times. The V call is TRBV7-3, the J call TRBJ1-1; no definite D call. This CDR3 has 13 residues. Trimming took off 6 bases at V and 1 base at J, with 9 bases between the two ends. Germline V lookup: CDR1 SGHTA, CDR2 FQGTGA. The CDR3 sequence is CASSFDGNTEAFF. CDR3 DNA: TGTGCCAGCAGTTTCGACGGGAACACTGAAGCTTTCTTT.

CDR3 region: CASSLRGATNEKLFF. The CDR3 DNA reads as TGCGCCAGCAGCTTGAGGGGGGCAACTAATGAAAAACTGTTTTTT. This sequence joins TRBV5-1 and TRBJ1-4, with a possible D match to TRBD1 (6 bases). V dropped 1 base and J dropped 0 bases, with 7 bases sitting between them. The V gene's germline CDR1 is SGHRS and CDR2 YFSETQ. This CDR3 spans 15 amino acids. Looking up the rest from reference TRBV5-1 and TRBJ1-4 gives the full variable domain: KAGVTQTPRYLIKTRGQQVTLSCSPISGHRSVSWYQQTPGQGLQFLFEYFSETQRNKGNFPGRFSGRQFSNSRSEMNVSTLELGDSALYLCASSLRGATNEKLFFGSGTQLSVL.

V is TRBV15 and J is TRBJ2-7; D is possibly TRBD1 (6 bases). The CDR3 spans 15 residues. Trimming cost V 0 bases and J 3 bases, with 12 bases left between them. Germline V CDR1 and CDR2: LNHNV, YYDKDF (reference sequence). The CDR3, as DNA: TGTGCCACCAGCAGAGATAGGGGACATTTCTACGAGCAGTACTTC. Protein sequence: CATSRDRGHFYEQYF.

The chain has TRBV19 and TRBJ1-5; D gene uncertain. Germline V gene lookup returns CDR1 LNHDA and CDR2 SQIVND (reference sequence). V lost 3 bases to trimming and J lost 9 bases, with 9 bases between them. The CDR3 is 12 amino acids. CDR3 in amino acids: CASSIPTTPQHF. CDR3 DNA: TGTGCCAGTAGTATCCCTACTACGCCCCAGCATTTT.

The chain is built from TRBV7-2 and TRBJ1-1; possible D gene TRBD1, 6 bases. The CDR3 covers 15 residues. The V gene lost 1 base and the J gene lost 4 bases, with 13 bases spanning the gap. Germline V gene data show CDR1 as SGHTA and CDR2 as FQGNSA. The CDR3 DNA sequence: TGTGCCAGCAGCTTAGGTCAGGGGTGGTCCACTGAAGCTTTCTTT. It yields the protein CASSLGQGWSTEAFF.

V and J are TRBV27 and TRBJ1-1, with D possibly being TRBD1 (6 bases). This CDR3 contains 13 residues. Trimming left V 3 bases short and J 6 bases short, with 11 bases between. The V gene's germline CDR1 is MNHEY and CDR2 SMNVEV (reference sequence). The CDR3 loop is CASSFGGLAEAFF. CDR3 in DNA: TGTGCCAGCAGTTTTGGGGGGCTCGCTGAAGCTTTCTTT.

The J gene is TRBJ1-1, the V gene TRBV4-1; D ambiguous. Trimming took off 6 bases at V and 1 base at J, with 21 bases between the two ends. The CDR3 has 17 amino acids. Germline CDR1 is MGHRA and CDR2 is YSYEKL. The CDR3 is CASSRNLGIPQNTEAFF. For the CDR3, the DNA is TGCGCCAGCAGTCGCAACCTCGGGATCCCCCAGAACACTGAAGCTTTCTTT.

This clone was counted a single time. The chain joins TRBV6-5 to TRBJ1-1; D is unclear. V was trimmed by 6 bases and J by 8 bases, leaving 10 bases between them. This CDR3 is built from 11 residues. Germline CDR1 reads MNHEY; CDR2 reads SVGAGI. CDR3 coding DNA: TGTGCCAGCAGCCATGGACCCGAAGCTTTCTTT. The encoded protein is CASSHGPEAFF.

CDR3 region: CASSQQGQGREQYF. CDR3 DNA sequence: TGTGCCAGCAGCCAACAGGGACAGGGGAGGGAGCAGTACTTC. The chain recombines TRBV4-2 with TRBJ2-7; 10 nucleotides match TRBD1. CDR1 and CDR2 (germline): LGHNA, YNFKEQ. The CDR3 is 14 residues long. V was clipped by 2 bases and J by 7 bases; unmatched bases: 5.

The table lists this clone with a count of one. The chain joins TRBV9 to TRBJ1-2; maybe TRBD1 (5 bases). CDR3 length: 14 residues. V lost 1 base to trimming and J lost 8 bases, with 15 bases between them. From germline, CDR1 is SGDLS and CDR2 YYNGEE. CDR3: CASSVRSGVGGYTF. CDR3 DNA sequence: TGTGCCAGCAGCGTACGGTCGGGGGTGGGAGGCTACACCTTC.

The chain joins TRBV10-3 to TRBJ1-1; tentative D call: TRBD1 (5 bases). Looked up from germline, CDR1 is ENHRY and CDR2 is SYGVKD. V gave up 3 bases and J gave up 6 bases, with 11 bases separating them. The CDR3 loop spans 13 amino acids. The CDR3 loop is CAISDRDGAEAFF. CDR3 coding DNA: TGTGCCATCAGTGACAGGGACGGGGCTGAAGCTTTCTTT.